The count of the clone carrying this T cell receptor beta chain is one. Together with a sample-barcoded 5' primer, a J-beta primer mix was included in a second PCR lasting roughly 6 to 12 cycles. TCRdb analysed the 5' RACE reads with MiXCR anew, one entry per CDR3 protein. There are 1.5 million or so distinct CDR3 sequences in the sample; roughly 40% occur only once, and 7.9% lies in the top ten. Trimming removed 2 bases at V and 2 bases at J, with 16 bases between. This CDR3 has 15 amino acids. The germline CDR1 and CDR2 sequences are GTSNPN and SVGIG (reference sequence). These data come from a study of blood T cells in healthy people across ages.

The TCR comes from a young woman in good health. The sample was blood. V gene TRBV30 combines with J gene TRBJ2-7; tentatively, D is TRBD2 (6 bases). CDR3 loop: CAWSPLAEGTYEQYF. In nucleotides, the CDR3 is TGTGCCTGGAGTCCACTGGCGGAGGGGACCTACGAGCAGTACTTC.